This passage covers 20 T cell receptor beta chains from one sample sequenced in a study of breast tumors, draining lymph nodes, adjacent tissues. Breast cancer patients provided tissue from their axillary draining lymph nodes. In TCRdb, the multiplex PCR reads were re-called with MiXCR into one record per CDR3 protein. Of fewer than 200,000 distinct CDR3 sequences listed, roughly 30% are singletons. Sequenced material: axillary lymph node tissue. The receptors shown here come from a female donor with breast cancer. Some clones in this sample may be carry-over from other donors' samples.

The V and J genes are TRBV2 and TRBJ2-5, with TRBD1 matching over 8 bases. Germline CDR1 reads SNHLY; CDR2 reads FYNNEI. Unmatched junction bases numbered 7, after V lost 2 bases and J lost 2 bases. This CDR3 spans 16 amino acids. The CDR3 DNA reads TGTGCCAGCAGTGAACGGACAGGGTTGAGACAAGAGACCCAGTACTTC. Its protein is CASSERTGLRQETQYF.

This clonotype was seen at least ten times. The rearrangement joins TRBV19 to TRBJ2-6; D is unclear. Germline V gives CDR1 LNHDA, CDR2 SQIVND (reference sequence). The CDR3 is made up of 15 amino acids. Deletions cut 3 bases from V and 4 bases from J, with 10 bases between. CDR3 sequence reads: CASSIWGTGANVLTF. The CDR3 DNA reads TGTGCCAGTAGTATCTGGGGTACAGGGGCCAACGTCCTGACTTTC.

This clonotype was recorded at least ten times. This chain connects TRBV6-5 to TRBJ2-7; no clear D gene. V lost 1 base, J lost 2 bases, and 9 bases lay in between. The CDR3 has 14 residues. Germline-derived CDR1 and CDR2 are MNHEY and SVGAGI. CDR3 loop: CASSYLGIPYEQYF. CDR3 DNA: TGTGCCAGCAGTTACTTGGGGATCCCCTACGAGCAGTACTTC.

A remark on this clonotype: Just one base apart from a much larger clone, this may be a read error. The conserved closing phenylalanine or tryptophan is absent in this CDR3, likely reflecting a read error. The gene calls are TRBV20-1 and TRBJ2-7; the D is unclear. Between the trimmed V and J ends, which lost 6 bases and 3 bases, there was a span of 15 bases. Germline-derived CDR1 and CDR2 are DFQATT and SNEGSKA (reference sequence). This CDR3 has 13 residues. In nucleotides, the CDR3 is TGCAGTGCAAGTGGGCTTCTACTCTACGAGCAGTACTCC. Its protein product is CSASGLLLYEQYS.

The V call is TRBV3-1, the J call TRBJ1-3; D remains unclear. Germline assignment: CDR1 LGHDT and CDR2 YNNKEL (reference sequence). The V end was cut by 1 base, the J end by 2 bases, with 9 bases between. The CDR3 spans 15 residues. CDR3 in DNA: TGTGCCAGCAGCCAAGGGGTTGGGACTGGAAACACCATATATTTT. It codes for CASSQGVGTGNTIYF.

The J gene is TRBJ2-2, the V gene TRBV29-1; tentative D call: TRBD1 (5 bases). V gave up 4 bases and J gave up 1 base, with 13 bases separating them. Germline V gene sequence: CDR1 SQVTM, CDR2 ANQGSEA. The CDR3 sequence is 15 residues long. CDR3 DNA: TGCAGCGTTGGGTCCACAGGTGAGAACACCGGGGAGCTGTTTTTT. Translating gives CSVGSTGENTGELFF.

This clonotype was seen a handful of times. The chain couples TRBV6-5 to TRBJ2-3; 7 nucleotides align to TRBD2. With V trimmed by 2 bases and J by 1 base, 3 bases remained unmatched. CDR1 and CDR2 (germline): MNHEY, SVGAGI. The CDR3 has 15 residues. In DNA form, the CDR3 reads TGTGCCAGCAGTTACCCCCGGGGGGGCACAGATACGCAGTATTTT. Translation gives CASSYPRGGTDTQYF.

This clonotype has more than one count but fewer than ten. Possible read error: a much larger clone is one base away. The chain is built from TRBV10-1 and TRBJ2-2; D might be TRBD1 (5 bases). The CDR3 is 18 residues long. V dropped 0 bases and J dropped 3 bases, with 17 bases sitting between them. The germline V gene encodes CDR1 WNHNN and CDR2 SYGVQD (reference sequence). CDR3 nucleotide sequence: TGCGCCAGCAGTGAGTCGGCAGGGTGGGGCGTGGACACCGGGGAGCTGTTTTTT. Encoded protein: CASSESAGWGVDTGELFF.

This clonotype was seen ten or more times. The J gene is TRBJ1-6, the V gene TRBV9; D gene uncertain. Between the trimmed V and J ends, which lost 1 base and 8 bases, there was a span of 7 bases. The V gene's germline CDR1 is SGDLS and CDR2 YYNGEE. The CDR3 spans 13 residues. The CDR3 sequence is CASSVYGDSPLHF. The CDR3, as DNA: TGTGCCAGCAGCGTATACGGGGATTCACCCCTCCACTTT.

This clonotype was recorded many times. This chain connects TRBV14 to TRBJ1-2; no clear D gene. Trimming pared 1 base from V and 4 bases from J, leaving 10 bases between. From germline, CDR1 is SGHDN and CDR2 FVKESK. This CDR3 is 14 amino acids long. The CDR3 bases are TGTGCCAGCAGCCAAGTCTCGAACCTCTATGGCTACACCTTC. This sequence encodes CASSQVSNLYGYTF.

The chain combines TRBV6-5 with TRBJ2-7, with 10 bases that match TRBD1. The CDR3 sequence is 15 residues long. The trim removed 7 bases at V and 2 bases at J, leaving 8 bases unmatched. Germline CDR1 and CDR2: MNHEY and SVGAGI. CDR3: CASKPGQGSTYEQYF. The CDR3 nucleotides are TGTGCCAGCAAACCGGGACAGGGGTCCACCTACGAGCAGTACTTC.

The chain uses TRBV9 and TRBJ2-4; TRBD2 agrees at 7 bases. This CDR3 region has 10 residues. The junction had 0 bases not matched to a gene; V was cut back by 7 bases and J by 8 bases. Germline V CDR1 and CDR2: SGDLS, YYNGEE. The CDR3 protein is CASGGDIQYF. CDR3 nucleotide sequence: TGTGCCAGCGGGGGGGACATTCAGTACTTC. Combining the CDR3 with reference TRBV9 and TRBJ2-4 gives the whole variable domain DSGVTQTPKHLITATGQRVTLRCSPRSGDLSVYWYQQSLDQGLQFLIQYYNGEERAKGNILERFSAQQFPDLHSELNLSSLELGDSALYFCASGGDIQYFGAGTRLSVL.

This clonotype was seen just once. The gene calls are TRBV4-2 and TRBJ2-6, with D tentatively TRBD1 (5 bases). Germline-derived CDR1 and CDR2 are LGHNA and YNFKEQ. V shed 0 bases and J shed 0 bases, with 18 bases lying between them. The CDR3 is made up of 20 amino acids. As DNA, the CDR3 is TGTGCCAGCAGCCAAGAAAGGGGCGGAAATGGCTACTCTGGGGCCAACGTCCTGACTTTC. This encodes CASSQERGGNGYSGANVLTF.

This clonotype was counted many times. The chain joins TRBV5-6 to TRBJ2-3; D may be TRBD1 (6 bases). The CDR3 is 16 amino acids. V was cut by 0 bases and J by 0 bases, with 11 bases left in between. Germline loops: CDR1 SGHDT, CDR2 YYEEEE. CDR3 residues: CASSLAVGASTDTQYF. In nucleotides, the CDR3 is TGTGCCAGCAGCTTGGCCGTGGGGGCGAGCACAGATACGCAGTATTTT. The variable domain in full, completed from reference TRBV5-6 and TRBJ2-3, reads DAGVTQSPTHLIKTRGQQVTLRCSPKSGHDTVSWYQQALGQGPQFIFQYYEEEERQRGNFPDRFSGHQFPNYSSELNVNALLLGDSALYLCASSLAVGASTDTQYFGPGTRLTVL.

This clonotype was seen more than once but under ten times. The chain employs TRBV12-3 or TRBV12-4 and TRBJ1-1; D perhaps matches TRBD1 (5 bases). The CDR3 loop spans 14 amino acids. V lost 7 bases, J lost 5 bases, and 17 bases lay in between. CDR3 protein: CASTLHGGRTEAFF. CDR3 nucleotide sequence: TGTGCCAGCACCCTCCATGGGGGAAGGACTGAAGCTTTCTTT.

This clonotype was recorded a few times. This may come from a read error, since a much larger clone is one base off. This chain links TRBV20-1 with TRBJ2-7; D gene uncertain. This CDR3 is built from 11 residues. Germline V gene data show CDR1 as DFQATT and CDR2 as SNEGSKA (reference sequence). In DNA, the CDR3 is TGCGGTGCTAGAAAAGGGATCGAGCAGTACTTC. It is translated as CGARKGIEQYF.

The sample holds many counts of this clonotype. The chain combines TRBV12-3 or TRBV12-4 with TRBJ2-5; D may be TRBD2 (6 bases). The CDR3 has 15 residues. Deletions cut 6 bases from V and 1 base from J, with 15 bases between. The chain's CDR3 is CASSYRTTAQETQYF. CDR3 in DNA: TGTGCCAGCAGCTACAGGACTACGGCCCAAGAGACCCAGTACTTC.

The sample holds many counts of this clonotype. CDR3 in amino acids: CASSWSVGGATNEKLFF. CDR3 nucleotide sequence: TGCGCCAGCTCGTGGTCGGTTGGAGGGGCAACTAATGAAAAACTGTTTTTT. This chain uses TRBV5-1 with TRBJ1-4; D is possibly TRBD1 (5 bases). Trimming shortened V by 7 bases and J by 0 bases, and 19 bases separated the two germline ends. CDR1 and CDR2 from the germline V gene are SGHRS and YFSETQ. The CDR3 runs to 17 residues.

This clonotype was recorded many times. The V and J genes are TRBV9 and TRBJ1-4; D uncertain. This CDR3 contains 17 residues. Germline V gene sequence: CDR1 SGDLS, CDR2 YYNGEE. The V end was cut by 1 base, the J end by 4 bases, with 17 bases between. The CDR3 DNA is TGTGCCAGCAGCGTAAACCTCCGGACGACTAGTAATGAAAAACTGTTTTTT. Amino acids: CASSVNLRTTSNEKLFF.

This clonotype was detected only a few times. The chain employs TRBV5-1 and TRBJ2-4; 7 bases are a match to TRBD1. The CDR3 has 15 amino acids. V dropped 2 bases and J dropped 4; count of bases not matched to a gene: 6. Germline V gene sequence: CDR1 SGHRS, CDR2 YFSETQ. This CDR3 is CASSFATGSKNIQYF. CDR3 sequence (DNA): TGCGCCAGCAGCTTCGCGACAGGGAGTAAAAACATTCAGTACTTC.